This T cell receptor (beta chain) was captured in a study of tumor and adjacent non-tumor tissue in lung cancer. As for this clonotype: Its ends do not fully match the called genes, so a read error is possible.

A modified ARM-PCR protocol with three rounds of nested PCR amplified TCRbeta. TCRdb ran MiXCR on the multiplex PCR reads and lists one entry per CDR3 protein. This sample yields about 80,000 distinct CDR3 sequences, of which 75% to 90% are seen a single time; 13% belongs to the top ten. The template was RNA from unsorted bulk tissue. CDR3 size: 12 residues. The germline V gene encodes CDR1 SGHAT and CDR2 FQNNGV. This sequence was found in a woman between 45 and 65 years old with non-small cell lung cancer. Input material: lung tumor tissue. V is TRBV11-2 and J is TRBJ1-1; D unresolved. The CDR3, as DNA: TGCGCCGGCAACTCACGGTTCACTGAAGCTTTCTTT. Encoded protein: CAGNSRFTEAFF.